These T cell receptor beta chains were read from a single sample in a study of T cell responses to AZD1222 COVID-19 vaccine. TCRdb's table, derived via immunoSEQ multiplex PCR, lists solely in-frame clones and lacks some. The repertoire consists of 120,000 to 150,000 clones, with about 90% occurring once and the leading ten covering roughly 7.6%. The input for sequencing was peripheral blood, taken 28 days after the second dose of the MenACWY control vaccine. The receptors stem from an adult who received the MenACWY meningococcal vaccine as a control. Each CDR3 is given with its conserved first and last residue. The D gene is left open where the match is weak.

d_call j_call v_call cdr3_aa cdr3_nt
. TRBJ1-5 TRBV3-1/TRBV3-2 CASSQAAGNQPQHF TGTGCCAGCAGCCAAGCCGCGGGCAATCAGCCCCAGCATTTT
TRBD1 TRBJ1-4 TRBV13 CASSNRDRNEKLFF TGTGCCAGCAGCAACCGGGACAGAAATGAAAAACTGTTTTTT
TRBD2 TRBJ2-2 TRBV2 CASRSGDLRGGELFF TGTGCCAGCAGGAGCGGGGACCTCCGTGGCGGGGAGCTGTTTTTT
. TRBJ2-7 TRBV6-5 CASSYSGTDSYEQYF TGTGCCAGCAGTTACTCGGGCACCGACTCCTACGAGCAGTACTTC
. TRBJ2-2 TRBV21-1 CASSKEVRQGESWGELFF TGTGCCAGCAGCAAAGAGGTGCGGCAGGGCGAGAGTTGGGGGGAGCTGTTTTTT
. TRBJ1-1 TRBV6-5 CASSYDSFSRTEAFF TGTGCCAGCAGTTATGACTCATTTTCAAGGACTGAAGCTTTCTTT
. TRBJ1-6 TRBV6-5 CASSHGTRANSPLHF TGTGCCAGCAGTCACGGGACCCGGGCGAATTCACCCCTCCACTTT
TRBD1 TRBJ1-3 TRBV11-2 CASNRQGIAGNTIYF TGTGCCAGCAACAGACAGGGTATAGCTGGAAACACCATATATTTT
. TRBJ2-5 TRBV6-2/TRBV6-3 CASSYGETQYF TGTGCCAGCAGTTACGGAGAGACCCAGTACTTC
. TRBJ2-7 TRBV30 CAWTQDPSSYEQYF TGTGCCTGGACCCAGGACCCGAGCTCCTACGAGCAGTACTTC
TRBD2 TRBJ2-5 TRBV7-2 CASSRGLAGAQETQYF TGTGCCAGCAGCAGAGGACTAGCGGGGGCACAAGAGACCCAGTACTTC
. TRBJ1-5 TRBV10-3 CAISAGPGNQPQHF TGTGCCATCAGTGCGGGTCCCGGCAATCAGCCCCAGCATTTT
TRBD2 TRBJ2-1 TRBV19 CASSTTSGRASYNEQFF TGTGCCAGTAGTACGACTAGCGGGAGGGCCTCCTACAATGAGCAGTTCTTC
TRBD2 TRBJ2-7 TRBV29-1 CSVDVGTSRHF TGCAGCGTTGATGTCGGGACTAGCAGGCACTTC